The TCR beta chain under discussion was sequenced for a study of blood T cell repertoires in COVID-19. On the study more broadly: Acute and convalescent COVID-19 specimens originated in the United States, Italy and Spain. PBMCs, B-cell-depleted T cells, or T cells provided the cDNA or gDNA that made up the material.

Germline CDR1 is SGHRS and CDR2 is YFSETQ. The CDR3 extends over 15 amino acids. V lost 0 bases to trimming and J lost 1 base, with 7 bases between them. Methods used by the authors: Counts of nucleated cells, estimated from reference gene primer amplification, were obtained. The data were produced by immunoSEQ multiplex PCR, yet TCRdb's version contains in-frame clones alone and is incomplete. V and J calls plus clone size are reproduced from that table; the DNA served to infer D and trimming. The sample records 90,000 to 110,000 clones, roughly 85% being singletons. Sequenced input: peripheral blood. This sequence originates from a man aged 45-60 years with acute or convalescent COVID-19. The genes are TRBV5-1 and TRBJ2-2; D gene uncertain. CDR3 DNA sequence: TGCGCCAGCAGCTTGGCACCCAGGAACACCGGGGAGCTGTTTTTT. It is translated as CASSLAPRNTGELFF.